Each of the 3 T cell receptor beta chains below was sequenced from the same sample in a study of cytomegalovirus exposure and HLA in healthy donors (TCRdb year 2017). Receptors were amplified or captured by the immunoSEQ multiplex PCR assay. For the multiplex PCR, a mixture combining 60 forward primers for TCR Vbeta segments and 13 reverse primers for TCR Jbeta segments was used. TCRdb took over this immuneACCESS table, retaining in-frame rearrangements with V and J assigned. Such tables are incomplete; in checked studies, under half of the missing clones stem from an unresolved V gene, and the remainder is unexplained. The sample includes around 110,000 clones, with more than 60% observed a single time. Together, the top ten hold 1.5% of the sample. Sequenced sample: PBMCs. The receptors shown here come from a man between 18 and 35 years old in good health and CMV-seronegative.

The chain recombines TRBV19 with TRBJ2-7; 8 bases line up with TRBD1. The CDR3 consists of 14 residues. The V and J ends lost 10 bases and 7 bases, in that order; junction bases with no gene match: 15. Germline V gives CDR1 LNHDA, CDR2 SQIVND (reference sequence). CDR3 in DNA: TGTGCCACCGCGACCCGGACAGGGTTAACTGAGCAGTACTTC. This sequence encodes CATATRTGLTEQYF.

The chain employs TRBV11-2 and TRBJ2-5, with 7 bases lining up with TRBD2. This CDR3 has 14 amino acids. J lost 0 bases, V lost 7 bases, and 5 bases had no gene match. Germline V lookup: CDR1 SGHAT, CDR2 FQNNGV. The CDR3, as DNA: TGTGCCAGCACTTGGGGGGGGTACCAAGAGACCCAGTACTTC. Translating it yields CASTWGGYQETQYF. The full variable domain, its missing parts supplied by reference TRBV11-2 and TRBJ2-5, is EAGVAQSPRYKIIEKRQSVAFWCNPISGHATLYWYQQILGQGPKLLIQFQNNGVVDDSQLPKDRFSAERLKGVDSTLKIQPAKLEDSAVYLCASTWGGYQETQYFGPGTRLLVL.

The CDR3 loop reads CASSSPGEETEQYF. CDR3 coding DNA: TGTGCCAGCAGCTCACCGGGGGAGGAGACCGAGCAGTACTTC. The J gene is TRBJ2-7, the V gene TRBV7-9; D is perhaps TRBD2 (6 bases). This CDR3 is 14 amino acids long. With 4 bases removed from V and 6 bases from J, the gap between germline ends came to 16 bases. Germline V gene sequence: CDR1 SEHNR, CDR2 FQNEAQ (reference sequence).